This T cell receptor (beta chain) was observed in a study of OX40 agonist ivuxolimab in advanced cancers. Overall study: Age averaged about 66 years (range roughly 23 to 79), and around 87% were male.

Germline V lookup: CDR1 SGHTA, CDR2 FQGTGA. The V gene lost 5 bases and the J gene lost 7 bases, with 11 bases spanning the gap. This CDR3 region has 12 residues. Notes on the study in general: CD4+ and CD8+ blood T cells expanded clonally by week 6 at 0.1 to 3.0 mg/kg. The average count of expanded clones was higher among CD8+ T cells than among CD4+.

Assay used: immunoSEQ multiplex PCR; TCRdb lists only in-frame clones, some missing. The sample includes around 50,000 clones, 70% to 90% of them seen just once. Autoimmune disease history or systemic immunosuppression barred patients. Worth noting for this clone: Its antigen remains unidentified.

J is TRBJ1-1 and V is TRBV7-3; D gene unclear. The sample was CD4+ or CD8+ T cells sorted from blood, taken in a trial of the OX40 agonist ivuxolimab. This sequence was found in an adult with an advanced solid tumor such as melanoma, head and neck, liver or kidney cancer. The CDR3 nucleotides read TGTGCCAGCAGCACGGGATCCCGTGAAGCTTTCTTT. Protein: CASSTGSREAFF.